The 10 T cell receptor beta chains presented below share a single source sample, sequenced in a study of CD8+ T cells in alopecia areata (dated by TCRdb to the late 2010s). Libraries were built with the immunoSEQ multiplex PCR assay. For TCR sequencing, RNA was extracted from every sample and reverse transcribed into cDNA to serve as template. TCRdb provides this immuneACCESS table in a form limited to in-frame rearrangements. Some clones are lacking; in checked studies, under half of them reflect an unresolved V gene, and why the rest are absent is not known. The sample contains 95,000 to 100,000 clones, 61% of them found a single time. The top ten hold roughly a sixth of the sample. What the time point label conveys for this sample: 4 weeks on oral tofacitinib. Read against the paper, the sample's treatment or condition label means: oral pan-JAK inhibitor, 5-10 mg twice daily. The sample here was CD8+ T cells sorted from blood, taken at week 4, from a patient treated with tofacitinib. These TCRs come from a human donor with alopecia areata.

This clone was counted only a few times. The rearrangement links TRBV7-3 to TRBJ2-1, with a possible D match to TRBD1 (5 bases). The V end lost 1 base, the J end lost 7 bases, and 5 bases lay between the germline ends. The CDR3 is 12 residues long. CDR1 is SGHTA, CDR2 FQGTGA, per germline. This CDR3 is CASSLKGNEQFF. The CDR3 bases are TGTGCCAGCAGCTTAAAGGGGAATGAGCAGTTCTTC.

This sequence joins TRBV9 and TRBJ2-5; TRBD2 matches 11 bases. The trim removed 4 bases at V and 1 base at J, leaving 3 bases unmatched. The CDR3 has 15 residues. The germline gives CDR1 SGDLS, CDR2 YYNGEE. The CDR3, as DNA: TGTGCCAGCAGCTTTAGCGGGAGGGCCCAAGAGACCCAGTACTTC. Amino acids: CASSFSGRAQETQYF.

The chain links TRBV4-3 to TRBJ1-2; D is unresolved. The CDR3 sequence is 15 residues long. The V gene's germline CDR1 is LGHNA and CDR2 YSLEER. V was shortened by 0 bases and J by 2 bases, with 10 bases between the two germline ends. The DNA of the CDR3 is TGCGCCAGCAGCCAAGATGTCAGTTCCAACTATGGCTACACCTTC. Protein sequence: CASSQDVSSNYGYTF.

V gene TRBV13 combines with J gene TRBJ2-1, with D possibly being TRBD2 (5 bases). The CDR3 is 14 amino acids. The germline V and J ends were trimmed by 0 bases and 2 bases, with 5 bases remaining between them. Looked up from germline, CDR1 is PRHDT and CDR2 is FYEKMQ (reference sequence). CDR3 bases: TGTGCCAGCAGCTTAGGACTAGCCTACAATGAGCAGTTCTTC. Translating it yields CASSLGLAYNEQFF. Full variable domain (missing parts from reference TRBV13 and TRBJ2-1): AAGVIQSPRHLIKEKRETATLKCYPIPRHDTVYWYQQGPGQDPQFLISFYEKMQSDKGSIPDRFSAQQFSDYHSELNMSSLELGDSALYFCASSLGLAYNEQFFGPGTRLTVL.

The count of this clone is one. The chain has TRBV25-1 and TRBJ2-5; a weak D match, TRBD2 (5 bases). There are 10 residues in the CDR3. V lost 6 bases and J 8 bases, leaving 7 bases between the germline ends. The germline V gene encodes CDR1 MGHDK and CDR2 SYGVNS. In nucleotides, the CDR3 is TGTGCCAGCAGCCGGGAAACCCAGTACTTC. Its translation: CASSRETQYF.

The chain employs TRBV9 and TRBJ2-1; TRBD1 is a possible D gene (5 bases). The CDR3 sequence is 13 residues long. The V and J ends lost 0 bases and 5 bases respectively, with 6 bases between them. Germline-derived CDR1 and CDR2 are SGDLS and YYNGEE. In DNA, the CDR3 is TGTGCCAGCAGCGTAGTGACAGACAATGAGCAGTTCTTC. It specifies CASSVVTDNEQFF. The whole variable domain, remainder taken from reference TRBV9 and TRBJ2-1, is DSGVTQTPKHLITATGQRVTLRCSPRSGDLSVYWYQQSLDQGLQFLIQYYNGEERAKGNILERFSAQQFPDLHSELNLSSLELGDSALYFCASSVVTDNEQFFGPGTRLTVL.

The V call is TRBV5-1, the J call TRBJ2-5; 9 bases match TRBD2. The CDR3 loop spans 16 amino acids. In germline, CDR1 is SGHRS, CDR2 YFSETQ. Trimming cost V 2 bases and J 2 bases; bases outside gene matches: 7. CDR3 protein: CASSFPLAGLQETQYF. The CDR3 coding sequence is TGCGCCAGCAGCTTCCCACTAGCGGGTCTTCAAGAGACCCAGTACTTC.

V and J are TRBV5-1 and TRBJ1-4, with TRBD1 as a possible D gene (5 bases). Germline V gives CDR1 SGHRS, CDR2 YFSETQ. This CDR3 region has 17 residues. The V end was cut by 0 bases, the J end by 7 bases, with 19 bases between. The CDR3 DNA follows: TGCGCCAGCAGCTTGGGGGTAATGGGGCAGGGAAGTGAAAAACTGTTTTTT. Translated, it gives CASSLGVMGQGSEKLFF.

This rearrangement joins TRBV29-1 to TRBJ2-1, with a possible D match to TRBD2 (6 bases). With 4 bases removed from V and 3 bases from J, the gap between germline ends came to 16 bases. Germline V gives CDR1 SQVTM, CDR2 ANQGSEA. This CDR3 has 15 residues. CDR3 region: CSVGSAEGSYNEQFF. DNA for the CDR3: TGCAGCGTTGGATCCGCGGAGGGCAGCTACAATGAGCAGTTCTTC.

This clone was observed a single time. Written as DNA, the CDR3 is TGCGCCAGCAGCGACGAGAGTCCGGGTGTCTACGAGCAGTACTTC. Protein product: CASSDESPGVYEQYF. V and J are TRBV4-1 and TRBJ2-7; D gene uncertain. There are 15 residues in the CDR3. Trimming removed 5 bases at V and 3 bases at J, with 17 bases between. Looked up from germline, CDR1 is MGHRA and CDR2 is YSYEKL.